One TCR beta chain is described in this entry. Antigen unknown. This entry belongs to a study of T cells expressing NK-cell markers. The overall study: Sorted T-cell subsets CD3+CD56+NKG2C+, CD3+CD56+NKG2C- and CD3+CD56-NKG2C+ were TCR beta-sequenced. Notes on the study in general: In 5 to 7 donors, dominant CD3+CD56+NKG2C+ clones formed 1.0-7.0% of CD8+ cells. Leadership of the CD3+CD56-NKG2C+ fraction also belonged to these clonotypes in a few donors.

This CDR3 has 14 residues. The germline V gene has CDR1 SNHLY and CDR2 FYNNEI. TCR beta libraries carry UMIs added by 5'RACE template switching. From the 5' RACE reads, TCRdb lists one entry per CDR3 protein and no DNA. This sample's table has some 2,100 distinct CDR3 sequences. The TCR was taken from a woman aged 18-30 years in good health. The rearrangement joins TRBV2 to TRBJ2-7; lacking DNA, the TRBD1 call made by TCRdb goes unchecked. The sample consisted of blood T cells: a sorted CD56 or NKG2C T cell subset, CD4+ or CD8+ T cells, or bulk PBMC T cells (not recorded which). CDR3 in amino acids: CASGVGTETYEQYF.